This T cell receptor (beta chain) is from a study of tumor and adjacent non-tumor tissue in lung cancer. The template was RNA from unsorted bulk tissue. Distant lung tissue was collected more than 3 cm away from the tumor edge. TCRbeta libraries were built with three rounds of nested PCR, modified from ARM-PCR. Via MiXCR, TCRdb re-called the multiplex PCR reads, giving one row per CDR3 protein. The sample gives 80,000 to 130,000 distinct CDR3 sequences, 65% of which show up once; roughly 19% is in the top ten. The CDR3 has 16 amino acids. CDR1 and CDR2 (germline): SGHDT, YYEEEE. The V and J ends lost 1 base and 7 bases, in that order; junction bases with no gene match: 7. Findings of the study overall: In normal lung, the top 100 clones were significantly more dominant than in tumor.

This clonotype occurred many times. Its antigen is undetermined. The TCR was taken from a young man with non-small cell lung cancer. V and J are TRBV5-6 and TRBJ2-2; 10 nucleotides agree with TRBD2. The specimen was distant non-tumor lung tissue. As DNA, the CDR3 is TGTGCCAGCAGCTTGTCTAGCGGGAGACATGGCGGGGAGCTGTTTTTT. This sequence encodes CASSLSSGRHGGELFF. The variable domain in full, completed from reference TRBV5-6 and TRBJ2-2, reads DAGVTQSPTHLIKTRGQQVTLRCSPKSGHDTVSWYQQALGQGPQFIFQYYEEEERQRGNFPDRFSGHQFPNYSSELNVNALLLGDSALYLCASSLSSGRHGGELFFGEGSRLTVL.